This T cell receptor (beta chain) emerged from a study of T cell responses to AZD1222 COVID-19 vaccine (dated by TCRdb to the early 2020s). Turning to the overall study: TCR sequencing covered 230 or so trial participants: some 210 given two doses of AZD1222 and approximately 25 given two doses of MenACWY control vaccine. Enrollment into the trials was organized by age into subgroups of 18-55, 56-69 and 70-plus years, and those subgroups contained 148, 28 and 57 TCR-sequenced participants, respectively.

With regard to this clone: Its specific antigen is unknown. No qualities accompany the bases; no much larger clone lies one base away.

The research as a whole found: Because no day 14 peak-response samples were available, the repertoires could be characterized only after the peak T cell response. Conclusions about previously exposed vaccinees are limited, since just six AZD1222 recipients were seropositive for SARS-CoV-2 at baseline. Vaccine-associated CD4 TCRs spanned the whole spike protein, with dominant responses in regions 160-218 and 743-854. Most participants were white British and females outnumbered males, and the authors suggested that clonal diversity may have been underestimated. Reportedly, close to half of the unique spike-specific TCRs recognized epitopes lying outside the regions that are mutated in the B.1.351 and B.1.1.7 variants. A significant rise in spike-specific TCR breadth and depth was observed after two AZD1222 doses relative to day 0 and relative to MenACWY recipients. The 56-69-year group was small, and its depth increase did not reach significance, likely because of low power.

The CDR3 regions of human TCRbeta chains were subjected to immunosequencing. The authors' analysis ran thus. TCRs in the repertoires were compared against a reference library of SARS-CoV-2-specific TCRs that had been generated with the MIRA antigen-specificity platform. Breadth was defined as the fraction of unique TCRs that were SARS-CoV-2-associated. Depth was defined as the fraction of total T cells that were SARS-CoV-2-associated. Using the MIRA data, each spike-specific TCR was assigned both to the spike region to which the TCR was reactive and to a CD4 or CD8 class. Log10-transformed breadth and depth values were compared by one-way ANOVA with Sidak's multiple comparisons tests. Not all clones reach the TCRdb copy of this immuneACCESS table, which keeps in-frame sequences only. Checked studies attribute under half of the gap to unresolved V genes and leave the rest unexplained. That table gives V, J and clone size, and the DNA gave D and trimming. The sample records some 150,000 clones, approximately 91% of which are singletons. The top ten constitute about 2% of the sample.

According to the study, the label for this sample's time point signals: about 28 days (+/-7) after the second vaccine dose. AZD1222 recipients given second doses at about 4 weeks or at about 12 weeks were pooled, since spike-specific TCR depth and breadth were not found to differ between the two schedules. The vaccinee samples were drawn from two UK trials, COV001 and COV002, one of which was a single-blind randomized controlled phase 2/3 trial testing AZD1222 (ChAdOx1 nCoV-19) in healthy adults. For TCRbeta chain sequencing, PBMC samples from trial participants were taken at day 0 and at day 28 after the second dose. The CDR3, from cysteine to phenylalanine, totals 14 residues. Only CDR3 DNA is held: 42 bases, read in frame from base 1. V was cut back by 4 bases and J by 4 bases, leaving a gap of 8 bases between them. Based on the germline V gene, the CDR1 and CDR2 sequences are SNHLY and FYNNEI.

This receptor was obtained from an adult who received the AZD1222 COVID-19 vaccine. The specimen was peripheral blood, collected 28 days after the second AZD1222 dose. The chain links TRBV2 with TRBJ1-6; a tentative D match to TRBD1 spans 5 bases. The DNA is as follows: TGTGCCAGCAGTGGAGGGGAGTATAATTCACCCCTCCACTTT. It codes for CASSGGEYNSPLHF.